These 17 T cell receptor beta chains came from one sample sequenced in a study of T cells in Graves' hyperthyroidism and ophthalmopathy. RNA transcripts were the template for amplifying TCR beta CDR3 regions. When the TCR CDR3 underwent first-round RT-PCR, the HTBI primer set was used. TCRdb re-analysed the multiplex PCR reads in MiXCR, keeping a single row per CDR3 protein. The data show about 350,000 distinct CDR3 sequences, about a sixth seen once. The specimen was blood. The receptors were sampled from a woman in her twenties or thirties with Graves' hyperthyroidism that later progressed to Graves' ophthalmopathy.

The chain links TRBV11-2 to TRBJ2-7; 8 nucleotides line up with TRBD1. Germline CDR1 reads SGHAT; CDR2 reads FQNNGV. The CDR3 runs 15 residues. The V gene end was trimmed by 4 bases and the J gene end by 6 bases; junction bases not matched to a gene: 11. CDR3 coding DNA: TGTGCCAGCAGCTACGGACAGGGAATGGGATCCGAGCAGTACTTC. Residues: CASSYGQGMGSEQYF.

This clonotype was observed a few times. The V gene is TRBV19, the J gene TRBJ1-5; no clear D. Germline CDR1 reads LNHDA; CDR2 reads SQIVND (reference sequence). V was cut by 7 bases and J by 0 bases, with 10 bases left in between. This CDR3 is built from 14 residues. The CDR3 here is CASKVVSSNQPQHF. The CDR3 DNA is TGTGCCAGTAAAGTGGTCAGTAGCAATCAGCCCCAGCATTTT.

V usage is TRBV20-1 and J usage is TRBJ2-5, with TRBD1 matching over 10 bases. This CDR3 is built from 15 residues. Trimming took 5 bases from V and 2 from J; bases not matched to a gene: 8. Germline V gene sequence: CDR1 DFQATT, CDR2 SNEGSKA (reference sequence). This CDR3 reads CSASPGQGIQETQYF. The CDR3 DNA reads as TGCAGTGCTTCCCCGGGACAGGGGATTCAAGAGACCCAGTACTTC.

In its sample, this clonotype was seen a few times. The chain uses TRBV4-1 and TRBJ1-2, with a possible D match to TRBD1 (6 bases). Trimming removed 1 base at V and 4 bases at J, with 16 bases between. Germline assignment: CDR1 MGHRA and CDR2 YSYEKL. The CDR3 runs 16 residues. The DNA of the CDR3 is TGCGCCAGCAGCCAAGTATCCGGTGACAGGCCCTATGGCTACACCTTC. Its translation is CASSQVSGDRPYGYTF.

This clonotype was detected only a few times. This chain connects TRBV24-1 to TRBJ1-3, with unresolved D. The CDR3 spans 15 residues. The V and J ends lost 4 bases and 4 bases respectively, with 13 bases between them. Germline assignment: CDR1 KGHDR and CDR2 SFDVKD. CDR3 coding DNA: TGTGCCACCAGTGACCCCAAAGTAGGGGGAAACACCATATATTTT. Translating gives CATSDPKVGGNTIYF.

Ten or more counts support this clonotype. The chain is built from TRBV28 and TRBJ2-3; 12 bases map to TRBD2. This CDR3 region has 17 residues. Germline V CDR1 and CDR2: MDHEN, SYDVKM. The junction had 10 bases not matched to a gene; V was cut back by 4 bases and J by 5 bases. CDR3 in amino acids: CASSSPLAGGPKDTQYF. The CDR3, as DNA: TGTGCCAGCAGTTCGCCTCTAGCGGGAGGGCCTAAAGATACGCAGTATTTT.

At least ten counts were recorded for this clonotype. This chain links TRBV11-1 with TRBJ2-5, with 8 positions matching TRBD1. The CDR3 spans 14 residues. Unmatched junction bases numbered 6, after V lost 4 bases and J lost 5 bases. Germline V gene data show CDR1 as SGHAT and CDR2 as FQDESV (reference sequence). CDR3 DNA sequence: TGTGCCAGCAGCTCCCGACAGGGGATGGAGACCCAGTACTTC. As protein: CASSSRQGMETQYF.

This clonotype was seen ten or more times. This rearrangement joins TRBV6-1 to TRBJ2-1, with no clear D. The V end lost 1 base, the J end lost 4 bases, and 8 bases lay between the germline ends. CDR1 is MNHNS, CDR2 SASEGT, per germline. CDR3 length: 14 amino acids. The CDR3 DNA follows: TGTGCCAGCAGTGAAGGCCCAGAATACAATGAGCAGTTCTTC. Translation gives CASSEGPEYNEQFF.

This clonotype was counted only a few times. A clone one base away is much larger, so this may be a read error. The chain employs TRBV11-2 and TRBJ2-5, with D perhaps being TRBD1 or TRBD2 (6 bases each). Germline V gene sequence: CDR1 SGHAT, CDR2 FQNNGV. The CDR3 consists of 15 residues. CDR3 loop: CASSSGGRQEETQCF. CDR3 in DNA: TGTGCCAGCAGCTCCGGGGGAAGACAGGAGGAGACCCAGTGCTTC.

This clonotype has at least ten counts. The chain employs TRBV6-1 and TRBJ1-1; D is uncertain. V shed 3 bases and J shed 2 bases, with 7 bases lying between them. This CDR3 contains 13 residues. Germline-derived CDR1 and CDR2 are MNHNS and SASEGT. The CDR3 nucleotides read TGTGCCAGCAGTGATCACGGAAACACTGAAGCTTTCTTT. It translates to CASSDHGNTEAFF.

V usage is TRBV7-9 and J usage is TRBJ2-7, with D tentatively TRBD2 (6 bases). Germline V gives CDR1 SEHNR, CDR2 FQNEAQ (reference sequence). The ends were cut back, 1 base at V and 6 bases at J, with 13 bases in the middle. This CDR3 has 14 residues. The CDR3 coding sequence is TGTGCCAGCAGCTTAGTTTTGCGGGAAGGCGAGCAGTACTTC. It yields the protein CASSLVLREGEQYF.

This clonotype was recorded at least ten times. The chain carries TRBV27 and TRBJ2-3, with 7 nucleotides matching TRBD2. This CDR3 is 13 amino acids long. In germline, CDR1 is MNHEY, CDR2 SMNVEV (reference sequence). V gave up 3 bases and J gave up 4 bases; unmatched junction bases: 1. CDR3 DNA: TGTGCCAGCAGTTTGCGGGGGTCAGATACGCAGTATTTT. Translation: CASSLRGSDTQYF.

The CDR3 nucleotides are TGCAGTGCTCCGGGTGGGGGGAGGAGGGTTTCAGGAGAGACCCAGTACTTC. Translated: CSAPGGGRRVSGETQYF. This chain links TRBV20-1 with TRBJ2-5; D possibly corresponds to TRBD2 (6 bases). CDR1 is DFQATT and CDR2 is SNEGSKA in the germline V gene (reference sequence). There are 17 residues in the CDR3. V gave up 5 bases and J gave up 4 bases, with 26 bases separating them.

In this sample, this clonotype turned up many times. The chain has TRBV5-1 and TRBJ2-5; perhaps TRBD1 as D (7 bases). Germline V gene sequence: CDR1 SGHRS, CDR2 YFSETQ. V shed 4 bases and J shed 4 bases, with 14 bases lying between them. CDR3 length equals 14 residues. The DNA for the CDR3 is TGCGCCAGCAGCGCGGGACAGAGGCGAGAGACCCAGTACTTC. It translates to CASSAGQRRETQYF.

This clonotype showed up just a few times. This CDR3 reads CASSRSGFWTDTQYF. In nucleotides, the CDR3 is TGTGCCAGCAGTCGATCAGGTTTTTGGACAGATACGCAGTATTTT. The V and J genes are TRBV6-2 or TRBV6-3 and TRBJ2-3, with unresolved D. The CDR3 length is 15 residues. The V end was cut by 5 bases, the J end by 3 bases, with 15 bases between. Germline values: CDR1 MNHEY, CDR2 SVGEGT.

J is TRBJ2-7 and V is TRBV27, with D possibly being TRBD1 (5 bases). The germline CDR1 and CDR2 sequences are MNHEY and SMNVEV (reference sequence). This CDR3 has 13 amino acids. Trimming shortened V by 3 bases and J by 7 bases, and 13 bases separated the two germline ends. Here the CDR3 reads CASSFGAFREQYF. The CDR3 region has the DNA TGTGCCAGCAGTTTTGGGGCATTCAGAGAGCAGTACTTC.

This rearrangement joins TRBV12-3 or TRBV12-4 to TRBJ2-4; weak D call: TRBD1 (5 bases). V gave up 3 bases and J gave up 9 bases, with 15 bases separating them. The CDR3 is 14 residues long. CDR3 region: CASSLQGWVSIQYF. The DNA of the CDR3 is TGTGCCAGCAGTTTGCAGGGATGGGTTTCCATTCAGTACTTC.